Below, 18 T cell receptor beta chains from the same sample are listed, as sequenced in a study of blood T cell repertoires in COVID-19. Produced via immunoSEQ multiplex PCR; TCRdb's table is partial and in-frame only. The sample shows some 150,000 clones, 88% of them seen only once. The source material was peripheral blood. The receptors were sampled from a woman aged 60-75 years with acute or convalescent COVID-19.

The chain couples TRBV30 to TRBJ2-7; TRBD1 aligns across 7 bases. J gave up 4 bases and V 1 base, and 4 bases lay outside the gene matches. Germline lookup yields CDR1 GTSNPN and CDR2 SVGIG (reference sequence). The CDR3 spans 13 residues. The CDR3 sequence is CAWSAQGVYEQYF. DNA of the CDR3: TGTGCCTGGAGTGCCCAGGGGGTGTACGAGCAGTACTTC.

The chain employs TRBV7-2 and TRBJ1-2, with 12 bases identical to TRBD1. The CDR3 length is 17 residues. CDR1 is SGHTA and CDR2 is FQGNSA in the germline V gene. V lost 5 bases and J lost 6; bases outside the gene matches: 13. The CDR3 DNA sequence: TGTGCCAGCAGCATAACCTCCGGGACAGGGGGCGCGAATGGCTACACCTTC. As protein: CASSITSGTGGANGYTF.

The rearrangement links TRBV6-1 to TRBJ1-6; 9 positions agree with TRBD1. Looked up from germline, CDR1 is MNHNS and CDR2 is SASEGT. This CDR3 comprises 15 residues. Trimming removed 1 base from V and 8 bases from J; junction bases left unmatched: 3. CDR3: CASSEGRTGDSPLHF. CDR3 DNA: TGTGCCAGCAGTGAAGGGAGGACAGGGGATTCACCCCTCCACTTT.

This chain links TRBV5-1 with TRBJ2-5, with TRBD2 identical over 8 bases. The trim removed 2 bases at V and 5 bases at J, leaving 5 bases unmatched. The CDR3 totals 14 residues. The germline V gene has CDR1 SGHRS and CDR2 YFSETQ. CDR3 in amino acids: CASSFGAGVETQYF. DNA of the CDR3: TGCGCCAGCAGCTTCGGAGCGGGGGTGGAGACCCAGTACTTC.

The J gene is TRBJ2-5, the V gene TRBV30; 11 nucleotides align to TRBD1. The CDR3 has 15 amino acids. Germline V gene lookup returns CDR1 GTSNPN and CDR2 SVGIG (reference sequence). J gave up 1 base and V 5 bases, and 6 bases lay outside the gene matches. CDR3 coding DNA: TGTGCCTGGGATAAGGGACAGGGGGGCCAAGAGACCCAGTACTTC. The encoded protein is CAWDKGQGGQETQYF. The variable domain in full, completed from reference TRBV30 and TRBJ2-5, reads SQTIHQWPATLVQPVGSPLSLECTVEGTSNPNLYWYRQAAGRGLQLLFYSVGIGQISSEVPQNLSASRPQDRQFILSSKKLLLSDSGFYLCAWDKGQGGQETQYFGPGTRLLVL.

This rearrangement joins TRBV2 to TRBJ2-6, with D uncertain. CDR3 size: 15 residues. V shed 6 bases and J shed 1 base, with 10 bases lying between them. Per the germline V gene, CDR1 is SNHLY and CDR2 is FYNNEI. CDR3 sequence (DNA): TGTGCCAGCAGATTAGACACGTCTGGGGCCAACGTCCTGACTTTC. Protein product: CASRLDTSGANVLTF.

This clone was detected only once. The V and J genes are TRBV5-1 and TRBJ2-7, with 10 bases that match TRBD2. The CDR3 length is 14 residues. The J segment lost 6 bases and the V segment lost 4 bases, leaving 7 bases of the junction unmatched. In germline, CDR1 is SGHRS, CDR2 YFSETQ. The CDR3 spells CASSQTTSGVEQYF. The CDR3 coding sequence is TGCGCCAGCAGCCAAACTACTAGCGGGGTCGAGCAGTACTTC.

The V call is TRBV7-2, the J call TRBJ2-5; D not certain. CDR1 and CDR2 from the germline V gene are SGHTA and FQGNSA. The CDR3 spans 13 residues. Trimming took 3 bases from V and 4 from J, leaving 9 bases between them. CDR3 coding DNA: TGTGCCAGCAGCTTCGTACATTTAGAGACCCAGTACTTC. This translates into CASSFVHLETQYF.

This clone has just a few counts. The CDR3, as DNA: TGTGCCAGTACCATGCGGAGCGGGGCCGGGACGAGGGATTCACCCCTCCACTTT. Translation: CASTMRSGAGTRDSPLHF. J is TRBJ1-6 and V is TRBV19; tentatively, D is TRBD1 (5 bases). V lost 7 bases and J lost 8, with 27 bases in between. The CDR3 runs to 18 residues. Germline CDR1 reads LNHDA; CDR2 reads SQIVND (reference sequence).

V and J are TRBV27 and TRBJ1-4; D uncertain. V lost 6 bases, J lost 4 bases, and 9 bases lay in between. This CDR3 is 13 amino acids long. Germline loops: CDR1 MNHEY, CDR2 SMNVEV (reference sequence). CDR3 nucleotide sequence: TGTGCCAGCAGGACCACAGTTAATGAAAAACTGTTTTTT. As protein: CASRTTVNEKLFF.

The V gene is TRBV5-1, the J gene TRBJ2-5, with 10 positions matching TRBD2. The CDR3 is made up of 16 amino acids. V was clipped by 0 bases and J by 1 base; unmatched bases: 3. Per the germline V gene, CDR1 is SGHRS and CDR2 is YFSETQ. As DNA, the CDR3 is TGCGCCAGCAGCTTGGCCGTAGCGGGGGGCCAAGAGACCCAGTACTTC. Translation: CASSLAVAGGQETQYF.

This clone was detected once. The genes are TRBV3-1 (or the pseudogene TRBV3-2) and TRBJ2-1; 8 nucleotides line up with TRBD2. This CDR3 spans 17 amino acids. J gave up 7 bases and V 1 base, and 12 bases lay outside the gene matches. The germline gives CDR1 LGHDT, CDR2 YNNKEL (reference sequence). This chain's CDR3 is CASSQVFGGALKNEQFF. The CDR3 DNA follows: TGTGCCAGCAGCCAAGTTTTCGGGGGGGCCTTGAAAAATGAGCAGTTCTTC.

V and J are TRBV5-1 and TRBJ1-2; D might be TRBD1 (6 bases). V lost 3 bases and J 7 bases, leaving 16 bases between the germline ends. Per germline, CDR1 SGHRS and CDR2 YFSETQ. The CDR3 spans 14 residues. The CDR3 DNA sequence: TGCGCCAGCAGCTCGCAGGGGCCTTATGGTGGCTACACCTTC. This gives the protein CASSSQGPYGGYTF.

This CDR3 is CASRSGAGTGELFF. In DNA, the CDR3 is TGTGCCTCTCGATCAGGGGCCGGCACCGGGGAGCTGTTTTTT. The V gene is TRBV10-3, the J gene TRBJ2-2; D is perhaps TRBD1 (6 bases). This CDR3 is 14 amino acids long. CDR1 is ENHRY, CDR2 SYGVKD, per germline. Deletions cut 11 bases from V and 4 bases from J, with 17 bases between.

For the CDR3, the DNA is TGTGCCAGCAGCTTTCCTTCGTCAGATACGCAGTATTTT. It is translated as CASSFPSSDTQYF. The rearrangement joins TRBV5-5 to TRBJ2-3; D is unresolved. Looked up from germline, CDR1 is SGHKS and CDR2 is YYEKEE (reference sequence). The V gene lost 2 bases and the J gene lost 4 bases, with 8 bases spanning the gap. The CDR3 covers 13 residues.

The rearrangement joins TRBV5-6 to TRBJ2-1; D call uncertain. Trimming shortened V by 2 bases and J by 6 bases, and 9 bases separated the two germline ends. Germline loops: CDR1 SGHDT, CDR2 YYEEEE. This CDR3 has 13 amino acids. CDR3 amino acids: CASSFLSSNEQFF. The CDR3 nucleotides are TGTGCCAGCAGCTTCCTGAGTTCCAATGAGCAGTTCTTC. The complete variable domain, with remaining parts taken from reference TRBV5-6 and TRBJ2-1, reads DAGVTQSPTHLIKTRGQQVTLRCSPKSGHDTVSWYQQALGQGPQFIFQYYEEEERQRGNFPDRFSGHQFPNYSSELNVNALLLGDSALYLCASSFLSSNEQFFGPGTRLTVL.

The V call is TRBV6-2 or TRBV6-3, the J call TRBJ2-3; possibly TRBD2 for D (5 bases). Germline V lookup: CDR1 MNHEY, CDR2 SVGEGT. The CDR3 consists of 19 residues. Trimming stripped 4 bases from V and 0 bases from J, with 23 bases between. CDR3 nucleotide sequence: TGTGCCAGCAGTTTCTCCGTTTCCCAGCGGTCCGCTAGCACAGATACGCAGTATTTT. It specifies CASSFSVSQRSASTDTQYF.

The rearrangement joins TRBV3-1 (or the pseudogene TRBV3-2) to TRBJ2-3; 8 nucleotides match TRBD2. CDR1 LGHDT and CDR2 YNNKEL come from the germline V gene (reference sequence). V was pared by 2 bases and J by 4 bases, with 8 bases of the junction left unmatched. This CDR3 comprises 16 residues. This CDR3 is CASSQRSGVTADTQYF. The CDR3 nucleotides are TGTGCCAGCAGCCAACGTAGCGGGGTTACCGCAGATACGCAGTATTTT.